This passage covers 27 T cell receptor beta chains from one sample sequenced in a study of CD8 T cells in Susac syndrome. RNA was extracted with the RNeasy kit, and a quantity of 0.5 to 1 ug was reverse transcribed using random hexamers. Each CDR3 protein is one row after TCRdb ran MiXCR on the immunoSEQ multiplex PCR reads. The data show a few hundred thousand distinct CDR3 sequences, approximately 85% seen once. Sequenced material: CD8+ T cells from PBMCs. Receptors were obtained from a human donor with multiple sclerosis.

The chain links TRBV24-1 to TRBJ2-5; tentatively, D is TRBD2 (6 bases). Germline V lookup: CDR1 KGHDR, CDR2 SFDVKD. V was shortened by 4 bases and J by 2 bases, with 13 bases between the two germline ends. The CDR3 sequence is 15 residues long. This CDR3 is CATSDPRDSQETQYF. The CDR3 bases are TGTGCCACCAGTGACCCCAGGGACTCACAAGAGACCCAGTACTTC.

The rearrangement uses TRBV27 and TRBJ2-7; perhaps TRBD2 as D (7 bases). V lost 3 bases to trimming and J lost 6 bases, with 15 bases between them. In germline, CDR1 is MNHEY, CDR2 SMNVEV (reference sequence). CDR3 length: 14 amino acids. The CDR3 DNA follows: TGTGCCAGCAGTTTGGGAGGGGGTCTCGTCGAGCAGTACTTC. The encoded protein is CASSLGGGLVEQYF.

V and J are TRBV3-1 and TRBJ2-1, with TRBD2 matching over 14 bases. The CDR3 is made up of 19 amino acids. Trimming took 3 bases from V and 4 from J; bases not matched to a gene: 11. CDR1 LGHDT and CDR2 YNNKEL come from the germline V gene (reference sequence). The CDR3 reads CASSQAGTSGGGLYNEQFF. CDR3 bases: TGTGCCAGCAGCCAGGCCGGGACTAGCGGGGGAGGACTGTACAATGAGCAGTTCTTC.

The J gene is TRBJ2-2, the V gene TRBV3-1, with D possibly matching TRBD1 (5 bases). This CDR3 region has 16 residues. Trimming stripped 1 base from V and 6 bases from J, with 15 bases between. In germline, CDR1 is LGHDT, CDR2 YNNKEL (reference sequence). CDR3 protein: CASSQVAGYFAGELFF. CDR3 nucleotides: TGTGCCAGCAGCCAAGTGGCAGGGTATTTTGCCGGGGAGCTGTTTTTT.

This chain joins TRBV7-9 and TRBJ2-7; 10 bases are a match to TRBD2. CDR3 length: 15 residues. The germline CDR1 and CDR2 sequences are SEHNR and FQNEAQ (reference sequence). Trimming took 4 bases from V and 0 from J; bases not matched to a gene: 3. The CDR3 bases are TGTGCCAGCAGCTCTAGCGGGAGAGGCTCCTACGAGCAGTACTTC. Its translation: CASSSSGRGSYEQYF.

CDR3 region: CASSVFDGSYNEQFF. The CDR3 DNA sequence: TGTGCCAGCAGCGTATTTGACGGCTCCTACAATGAGCAGTTCTTC. The chain carries TRBV9 and TRBJ2-1; no firm D call. Between the trimmed V and J ends, which lost 1 base and 0 bases, there was a span of 8 bases. Germline CDR1 is SGDLS and CDR2 is YYNGEE. This CDR3 spans 15 amino acids.

This rearrangement joins TRBV27 to TRBJ1-1; D call uncertain. The CDR3 has 13 residues. Deletions cut 1 base from V and 3 bases from J, with 6 bases between. Germline-derived CDR1 and CDR2 are MNHEY and SMNVEV (reference sequence). The CDR3 loop is CASSLFPDTEAFF. The CDR3 nucleotides are TGTGCCAGCAGTTTATTCCCCGACACTGAAGCTTTCTTT.

J is TRBJ2-7 and V is TRBV28; 7 nucleotides line up with TRBD2. CDR3 length equals 14 residues. Germline values: CDR1 MDHEN, CDR2 SYDVKM. V lost 10 bases to trimming and J lost 0 bases; unmatched junction nucleotides: 9. CDR3 sequence: CATVRRGSSYEQYF. CDR3 coding DNA: TGTGCCACCGTCCGGCGCGGGAGCTCCTACGAGCAGTACTTC.

This chain uses TRBV28 with TRBJ2-7; tentatively, D is TRBD1 (6 bases). The CDR3 loop spans 14 amino acids. The germline V gene has CDR1 MDHEN and CDR2 SYDVKM. The V gene lost 7 bases and the J gene lost 2 bases, with 15 bases spanning the gap. The CDR3 DNA reads TGTGCCAGCACTCTGGCCAGGGGCCCCTACGAGCAGTACTTC. Translating it yields CASTLARGPYEQYF.

V gene TRBV28 combines with J gene TRBJ2-2, with D unresolved. Trimming cost V 6 bases and J 3 bases, with 8 bases left between them. The CDR3 runs to 13 residues. The germline V gene has CDR1 MDHEN and CDR2 SYDVKM. The CDR3: CASSPMDTGELFF. The CDR3 DNA reads as TGTGCCAGCAGCCCTATGGACACCGGGGAGCTGTTTTTT.

The CDR3 protein is CASSWDRDPYEQYF. The CDR3 DNA reads TGTGCCAGCAGCTGGGACAGGGACCCCTACGAGCAGTACTTC. The rearrangement uses TRBV28 and TRBJ2-7; 9 nucleotides line up with TRBD1. The CDR3 consists of 14 residues. In germline, CDR1 is MDHEN, CDR2 SYDVKM. The V and J ends lost 6 bases and 2 bases, in that order; junction bases with no gene match: 5.

The chain uses TRBV15 and TRBJ2-7, with TRBD1 matching 8 bases. The length of the CDR3 is 13 residues. Germline V gene sequence: CDR1 LNHNV, CDR2 YYDKDF (reference sequence). V shed 5 bases and J 4 bases; nucleotides not matched to a gene: 4. The CDR3 nucleotides are TGTGCCACCAGCGTATACAGGGGGTACGAGCAGTACTTC. Its translation is CATSVYRGYEQYF.

V usage is TRBV6-1 and J usage is TRBJ2-5; 9 nucleotides match TRBD1. In germline, CDR1 is MNHNS, CDR2 SASEGT. The V gene end was trimmed by 3 bases and the J gene end by 2 bases; junction bases not matched to a gene: 7. There are 16 residues in the CDR3. The CDR3 nucleotides read TGTGCCAGCAGTGATCTGGACAGGGGACTACAAGAGACCCAGTACTTC. Its protein product is CASSDLDRGLQETQYF.

The V and J genes are TRBV4-1 and TRBJ1-5; D is unclear. Looked up from germline, CDR1 is MGHRA and CDR2 is YSYEKL. The CDR3 extends over 13 amino acids. Deletions cut 4 bases from V and 6 bases from J, with 10 bases between. CDR3 sequence (DNA): TGCGCCAGCAGCCTCCGGGAGGTTCAGCCCCAGCATTTT. This translates into CASSLREVQPQHF.

The chain employs TRBV27 and TRBJ2-4; D perhaps matches TRBD2 (5 bases). Germline V gene data show CDR1 as MNHEY and CDR2 as SMNVEV (reference sequence). This CDR3 contains 13 residues. V lost 5 bases and J 3 bases, leaving 8 bases between the germline ends. The chain's CDR3 is CASSPGVKNIQYF. In DNA form, the CDR3 reads TGTGCCAGCAGTCCCGGGGTCAAAAACATTCAGTACTTC.

The rearrangement links TRBV29-1 to TRBJ2-7, with D possibly matching TRBD2 (6 bases). V lost 8 bases and J lost 2, with 10 bases in between. This CDR3 comprises 11 residues. Germline V gene lookup returns CDR1 SQVTM and CDR2 ANQGSEA. The chain's CDR3 is CSCGETYEQYF. CDR3 in DNA: TGCAGCTGCGGGGAGACCTACGAGCAGTACTTC.

This sequence joins TRBV5-1 and TRBJ2-1, with TRBD2 identical over 8 bases. The CDR3 is 15 amino acids. CDR1 and CDR2 (germline): SGHRS, YFSETQ. The V segment lost 0 bases and the J segment 10 bases; nucleotides outside the gene matches: 9. CDR3 sequence: CASSLAIGGRLEQFF. CDR3 nucleotide sequence: TGCGCCAGCAGCTTGGCCATAGGCGGGAGGCTGGAGCAGTTCTTC.

V usage is TRBV27 and J usage is TRBJ2-7; a possible D gene is TRBD2 (5 bases). Germline V gives CDR1 MNHEY, CDR2 SMNVEV (reference sequence). This CDR3 is 15 amino acids long. Trimming removed 7 bases at V and 6 bases at J, with 22 bases between. The CDR3 DNA sequence: TGTGCCAGCACCCTAGACGAGGGAAGTCGAGCCGAGCAGTACTTC. Its protein product is CASTLDEGSRAEQYF.

This sequence joins TRBV4-1 and TRBJ1-1, with a possible D match to TRBD1 (6 bases). Germline V gives CDR1 MGHRA, CDR2 YSYEKL. The CDR3 totals 16 residues. Deletions cut 0 bases from V and 0 bases from J, with 11 bases between. CDR3 DNA sequence: TGCGCCAGCAGCCAAGAACAGGGTAGTCTGAACACTGAAGCTTTCTTT. Protein sequence: CASSQEQGSLNTEAFF.

CDR3 in DNA: TGTGCCAGCAGCGCGACCACGGGCTACACCTTC. Translated: CASSATTGYTF. The V call is TRBV7-9, the J call TRBJ1-2; D gene ambiguous. V was clipped by 5 bases and J by 8 bases, with 9 bases between them. The CDR3 has 11 residues. Germline V lookup: CDR1 SEHNR, CDR2 FQNEAQ (reference sequence).

This chain joins TRBV11-2 and TRBJ2-7, with D possibly TRBD2 on 6 matching bases. Germline assignment: CDR1 SGHAT and CDR2 FQNNGV. The CDR3 sequence is 21 residues long. V dropped 0 bases and J dropped 0 bases, with 27 bases sitting between them. CDR3 protein: CASSLDPPLLTRASVSYEQYF. CDR3 DNA: TGTGCCAGCAGCTTAGACCCCCCACTTCTCACTCGGGCTAGCGTCTCCTACGAGCAGTACTTC.

This clonotype was recorded a few times. The rearrangement joins TRBV7-9 to TRBJ2-5; TRBD2 might be the D (6 bases). The ends were cut back, 6 bases at V and 4 bases at J, with 18 bases in the middle. CDR3 length: 15 residues. Per the germline V gene, CDR1 is SEHNR and CDR2 is FQNEAQ (reference sequence). DNA of the CDR3: TGTGCCAGCAGTCTAACCCGGGGGTTCCTAGAGACCCAGTACTTC. Translating gives CASSLTRGFLETQYF.

The chain has TRBV29-1 and TRBJ2-3; D perhaps matches TRBD2 (6 bases). Germline loops: CDR1 SQVTM, CDR2 ANQGSEA. The ends were cut back, 6 bases at V and 6 bases at J, with 25 bases in the middle. The CDR3 loop spans 16 amino acids. The CDR3: CSVGFPSDGRADTQYF. CDR3 DNA sequence: TGCAGCGTCGGTTTTCCTAGCGACGGTCGGGCGGATACGCAGTATTTT.

V and J are TRBV12-3 or TRBV12-4 and TRBJ2-1; 10 bases map to TRBD2. J was trimmed by 4 bases and V by 7 bases; bases with no gene match: 16. CDR3 length: 18 amino acids. The CDR3 sequence: CASKSLESSGSLYNEQFF. The CDR3 bases are TGTGCCAGCAAAAGCCTTGAGTCTAGCGGGAGTCTATACAATGAGCAGTTCTTC.

CDR3 nucleotides: TGTGCCAGCATCCGAGGTGGGCTAGCGAGCGATGAGCAGTTCTTC. Encoded protein: CASIRGGLASDEQFF. J is TRBJ2-1 and V is TRBV13; D possibly corresponds to TRBD2 (6 bases). Germline V gene data show CDR1 as PRHDT and CDR2 as FYEKMQ (reference sequence). This CDR3 comprises 15 residues. Between the trimmed V and J ends, which lost 7 bases and 8 bases, there was a span of 21 bases. The full variable domain, its missing parts supplied by reference TRBV13 and TRBJ2-1, is AAGVIQSPRHLIKEKRETATLKCYPIPRHDTVYWYQQGPGQDPQFLISFYEKMQSDKGSIPDRFSAQQFSDYHSELNMSSLELGDSALYFCASIRGGLASDEQFFGPGTRLTVL.

The genes are TRBV7-9 and TRBJ2-5; 9 positions agree with TRBD1. Germline V gene sequence: CDR1 SEHNR, CDR2 FQNEAQ (reference sequence). V dropped 10 bases and J dropped 0; count of bases not matched to a gene: 15. The CDR3 covers 17 residues. CDR3 in amino acids: CATAGNYGQGNQETQYF. The CDR3 DNA is TGTGCCACTGCCGGCAACTACGGACAGGGGAACCAAGAGACCCAGTACTTC.

This clonotype was seen only a few times. The J gene is TRBJ1-1, the V gene TRBV20-1; TRBD1 matches at 11 bases. With V trimmed by 1 base and J by 3 bases, 10 bases remained unmatched. Germline values: CDR1 DFQATT, CDR2 SNEGSKA (reference sequence). The CDR3 runs to 17 residues. The CDR3 coding sequence is TGCAGTGCTAGAGGGACAGGGGGCGACGTTACGGACACTGAAGCTTTCTTT. Its translation: CSARGTGGDVTDTEAFF.